This T cell receptor (beta chain) comes out of a study of cytomegalovirus exposure and HLA in healthy donors. Study observations and caveats: A link between a missense DCLRE1C variant and TCR beta V- and J-gene trimming emerged from a later analysis. Reports credit the classifier with highly specific, highly sensitive diagnosis of cytomegalovirus status. Presence/absence analyses treated sequencing depth as roughly uniform across donors.

Use of 60 Vbeta and 13 Jbeta primers characterized the PCR. Profiling relied on immunoSEQ multiplex PCR, and the TCRdb table lists in-frame clones only, not all of them. The sample carries over 80,000 clones, about four fifths recorded once. The V segment lost 3 bases and the J segment 7 bases; nucleotides outside the gene matches: 6. This CDR3 region has 15 residues. Germline V CDR1 and CDR2: SGHDT, YYEEEE. Details on this clone: Its specificity is not known.

The TCR comes from a man between 50 and 59 years old in good health and CMV-seronegative. The V call is TRBV5-6, the J call TRBJ2-1; 11 bases match TRBD1. Material for sequencing was PBMCs. CDR3 residues: CASSYGTGGRNEQFF. The CDR3 DNA sequence: TGTGCCAGCAGCTACGGGACAGGGGGGAGGAATGAGCAGTTCTTC.